This TCR beta chain was recovered during a study of early stage breast cancer tumors. Study-level findings and limits: Bulk DNA sequencing of unsorted cells missed chain pairing and markers. Comparing each tissue with blood distinguished tumor from normal in most of the 16 patients. Enriched TCRB sequences shared across patients were mostly commonly generated sequences.

The CDR3 is made up of 13 amino acids. Germline CDR1 reads SSHAT; CDR2 reads FNYEAQ (reference sequence). Generated by immunoSEQ multiplex PCR, the TCRdb table keeps only in-frame clones and is missing some. Here the sample spans around 53,000 clones, 90% to 95% being singletons. In the case of this clone: Its cognate antigen is unknown. A junction boundary mismatches the germline segment, possibly from a read error.

V gene TRBV7-7 combines with J gene TRBJ2-7, with a possible D match to TRBD1 (6 bases). The sample comprised blood. The source is a person aged 65 to 85 with breast cancer. For the CDR3, the DNA is TGTGCTAGCAGCTTGGACAGAACCTACGAGCAGTACTTC. Encoded protein: CASSLDRTYEQYF.